This paragraph reports one T cell receptor (beta chain). This sample was included in a study of cytomegalovirus exposure and HLA in healthy donors. CDR1 and CDR2 (germline): SGHTA, FQGNSA. This CDR3 contains 16 residues. It was with 60 Vbeta and 13 Jbeta primers that the PCR ran. Repertoires were generated with immunoSEQ multiplex PCR, while TCRdb's copy carries only in-frame clones and drops some. The data contain 80,000 to 130,000 clones, roughly three quarters of them singletons. The receptor's source is a female donor in good health and CMV-seropositive. This rearrangement joins TRBV7-2 to TRBJ2-5, with D tentatively TRBD2 (7 bases). The J call may be incorrect, as the DNA end agrees better with TRBJ2-7. The sequenced material came from PBMCs. CDR3 in DNA: TGTGCCAGCAGCCCGGGGGGACAAACCCGGGGCTACGAGCAGTACTTC. It encodes CASSPGGQTRGYEQYF.